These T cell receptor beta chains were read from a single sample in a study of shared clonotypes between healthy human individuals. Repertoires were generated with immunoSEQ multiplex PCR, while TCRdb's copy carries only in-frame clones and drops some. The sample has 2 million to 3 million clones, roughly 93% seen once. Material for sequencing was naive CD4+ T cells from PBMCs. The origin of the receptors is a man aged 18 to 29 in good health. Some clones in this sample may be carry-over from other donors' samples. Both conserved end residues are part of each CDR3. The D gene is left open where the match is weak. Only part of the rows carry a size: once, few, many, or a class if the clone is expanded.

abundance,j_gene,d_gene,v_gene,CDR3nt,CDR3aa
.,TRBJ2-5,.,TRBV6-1,TGTGCCAGCAGTTTGGGACGCGGATTGGGAGAGACCCAGTACTTC,CASSLGRGLGETQYF
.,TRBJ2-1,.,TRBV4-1,TGCGCCAGCAGCCAAATAATGAATGAGCAGTTCTTC,CASSQIMNEQFF
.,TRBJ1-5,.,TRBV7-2,TGTGCCAGCAGCTTAGATGCAGGTGACCAGCCCCAGCATTTT,CASSLDAGDQPQHF
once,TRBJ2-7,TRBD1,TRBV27,TGTGCCAGCAGTTCTCCGGGACAGGGGGCATTCGAGCAGTACTTC,CASSSPGQGAFEQYF
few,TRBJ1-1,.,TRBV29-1,TGCAGCGGAGCCCCGGGGGAGGGCACTGAAGCTTTCTTT,CSGAPGEGTEAFF
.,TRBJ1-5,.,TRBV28,TGTGCCAGCAGTTCCTTAGGGTTGGGTAAGCGCAATCAGCCCCAGCATTTT,CASSSLGLGKRNQPQHF
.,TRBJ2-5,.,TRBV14,TGTGCCAGCAGCCAAGTTCAGCCAGGGCTCCATCGGACCCAGTACTTC,CASSQVQPGLHRTQYF
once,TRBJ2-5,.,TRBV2,TGTGCCAGCAGTGGTTCTAGGGCCCAAGAGACCCAGTACTTC,CASSGSRAQETQYF
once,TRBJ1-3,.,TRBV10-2,TGCGCCAGCAGTGAGATCCTCGGAAACACCATATATTTT,CASSEILGNTIYF
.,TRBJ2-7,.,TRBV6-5,TGTGCCAGCAGTAAAGGGGTTGGAGGGGAGCAGTACTTC,CASSKGVGGEQYF
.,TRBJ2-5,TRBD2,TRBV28,TGTGCCAGCAGTTCGAGGCCAGCGGGAGGGAAGACCCAGTACTTC,CASSSRPAGGKTQYF
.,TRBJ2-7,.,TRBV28,TGTGCCAGCAGTTTAAGACAAGCCTACGAGCAGTACTTC,CASSLRQAYEQYF
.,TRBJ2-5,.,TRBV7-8,TGTGCCAGCAGCTTAGAGACCCAGTACTTC,CASSLETQYF
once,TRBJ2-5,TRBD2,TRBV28,TGTGCCAGCTTCTCCAGCGGGAGGGGGGAGACCCAGTACTTC,CASFSSGRGETQYF
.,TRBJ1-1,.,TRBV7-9,TGTGCCAGCAGCTGGGCGGCGGCCGCTGAAGCTTTCTTT,CASSWAAAAEAFF
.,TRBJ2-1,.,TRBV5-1,TGCGCCAGTCAGCTTGGAGGGAGCCGGGGGAGCTACAATGAGCAGTTCTTC,CASQLGGSRGSYNEQFF
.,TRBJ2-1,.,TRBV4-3,TGCGCCAGCAGCCAAGAGGTTCCGCACGGGCCCGAGAACCCCTACAATGAGCAGTTCTTC,CASSQEVPHGPENPYNEQFF
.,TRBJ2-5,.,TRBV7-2,TGTGCCAGCAGCGACCCCGGGGAGACCCAGTACTTC,CASSDPGETQYF
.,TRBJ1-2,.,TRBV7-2,TGTGCCAGCAGCTCCACCTCGGTTTCCTATGGCTACACCTTC,CASSSTSVSYGYTF
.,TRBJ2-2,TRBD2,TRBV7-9,TGTGCCAGCAGCCCCCGACTAGCGGGAGAGGACACCGGGGAGCTGTTTTTT,CASSPRLAGEDTGELFF
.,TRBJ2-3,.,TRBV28,TGTGCCAGCAGCCCTAGGGGCCAGAGCACAGATACGCAGTATTTT,CASSPRGQSTDTQYF
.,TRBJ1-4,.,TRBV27,TGTGCCAGCAGTTCACGATTGGAGAATGAAAAACTGTTTTTT,CASSSRLENEKLFF
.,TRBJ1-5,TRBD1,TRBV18,TGTGCCAGCTCAGTGGGACAGGTCCTCAATCAGCCCCAGCATTTT,CASSVGQVLNQPQHF
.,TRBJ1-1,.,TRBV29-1,TGCAGCGCAAATGGGAACACTGAAGCTTTCTTT,CSANGNTEAFF
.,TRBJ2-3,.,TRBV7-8,TGTGCCAGCCGGGGTAGCACAGATACGCAGTATTTT,CASRGSTDTQYF
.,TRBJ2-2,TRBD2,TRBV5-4,TGTGCCAGCAGCATCCGACTAGCGGATAGCACCGGGGAGCTGTTTTTT,CASSIRLADSTGELFF
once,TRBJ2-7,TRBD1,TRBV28,TGTGCCAGCAGTCGGGACAGGGGGAGCTCCTACGAGCAGTACTTC,CASSRDRGSSYEQYF
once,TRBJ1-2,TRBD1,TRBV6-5,TGTGCCAGCACCCGGACAGGGACTGGCTACACCTTC,CASTRTGTGYTF
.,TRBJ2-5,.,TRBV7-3,TGTGCCAGCAGCCCAGGGGCGGGCCTAGAGACCCAGTACTTC,CASSPGAGLETQYF
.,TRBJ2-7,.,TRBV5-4,TGTGCCAGCAGCTTAGGCTACAACTACGAGCAGTACTTC,CASSLGYNYEQYF
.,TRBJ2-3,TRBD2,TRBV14,TGTGCCAGCAGCGGCTTCAGGGGACTAGCGGGATTCACAGATACGCAGTATTTT,CASSGFRGLAGFTDTQYF
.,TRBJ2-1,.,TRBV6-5,TGTGCCAGCAGCCCTCGGGGTTCCTACAATGAGCAGTTCTTC,CASSPRGSYNEQFF
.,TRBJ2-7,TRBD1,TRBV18,TGTGCCAGCTCACCTCCCGGGACAGACACCTACGAGCAGTACTTC,CASSPPGTDTYEQYF
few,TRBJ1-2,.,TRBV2,TGTGCCAGCAGCGGTATTAACTATGGCTACACCTTC,CASSGINYGYTF
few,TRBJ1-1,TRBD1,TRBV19,TGTGCCAGTAGTCCTCGGACAGGCTCGAACACTGAAGCTTTCTTT,CASSPRTGSNTEAFF
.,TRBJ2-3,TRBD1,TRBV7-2,TGTGCCAGCAGCTCCACAGGGGCGAGAGATACGCAGTATTTT,CASSSTGARDTQYF
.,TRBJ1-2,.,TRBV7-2,TGTGCCAGCAGCTTAGTGAGCCTCTATGGCTACACCTTC,CASSLVSLYGYTF
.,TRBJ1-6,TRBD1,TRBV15,TGTGCCACCAGCAGGGATACCGACAGGGGGCGGGATTCACCCCTCCACTTT,CATSRDTDRGRDSPLHF
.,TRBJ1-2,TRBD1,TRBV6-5,TGTGCCAGCAAGCCGGGACAGGGGAACTATGGCTACACCTTC,CASKPGQGNYGYTF
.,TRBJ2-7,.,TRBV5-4,TGTGCCAGCAGCTTGCCCACGACAGGAAAGCAGTACTTC,CASSLPTTGKQYF
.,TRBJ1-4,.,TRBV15,TGTGCCACCAGCAGAGGGGTTCGGGAAAAACTGTTTTTT,CATSRGVREKLFF
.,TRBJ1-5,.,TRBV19,TGTGCCAGTCCTTATAGCGTCCAGCCCCAGCATTTT,CASPYSVQPQHF
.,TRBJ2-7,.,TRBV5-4,TGTGCCAGCAGCTTTGACAGGCCTTCCTACGAGCAGTACTTC,CASSFDRPSYEQYF
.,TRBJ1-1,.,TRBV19,TGTGCCAGTACTCCCCCGGGACGCCTGAACACTGAAGCTTTCTTT,CASTPPGRLNTEAFF
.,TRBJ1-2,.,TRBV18,TGTGCCAGCTCACTTCAGGCGTCAAACTATGGCTACACCTTC,CASSLQASNYGYTF
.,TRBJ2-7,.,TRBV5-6,TGTGCCAGCAGCTTGTGGAGGGGACACACAACCACCCATGGAAACGAGCAGTACTTC,CASSLWRGHTTTHGNEQYF
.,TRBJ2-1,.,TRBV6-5,TGTGCCAGCAGTCCCCCGGCAGTTTTAGGGAATGAGCAGTTCTTC,CASSPPAVLGNEQFF
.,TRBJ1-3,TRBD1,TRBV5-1,TGCGCCAGCAGCCAGGGACAGGCGCACTCTGGAAACACCATATATTTT,CASSQGQAHSGNTIYF
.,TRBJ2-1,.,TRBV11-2,TGTGCCAGCAGCTTAGTGGGAGTCACCTACAATGAGCAGTTCTTC,CASSLVGVTYNEQFF